This T cell receptor beta chain came from a study of Ad26.COV2.S vaccination and SARS-CoV-2 variants. Treatment defined: about 20 received Ad26.COV2.S at low or high dose, single or two shots; 5 received placebo; per-sample allocation not given. Following the first vaccine or placebo injection, samples were taken on day 63. Germline CDR1 is SGHTA and CDR2 is FQGNSA. The CDR3 totals 14 residues. V gave up 7 bases and J gave up 4 bases; unmatched junction bases: 5. Libraries were prepared by immunoSEQ multiplex PCR; TCRdb keeps only in-frame clonotypes and omits some of them. The sample lists approximately 350,000 clones, about nine tenths occurring once.

The rearrangement links TRBV7-2 to TRBJ2-5; 11 bases map to TRBD2. The TCR comes from a person aged 18 to 65 who received the Ad26.COV2.S COVID-19 vaccine or a placebo. The sequencing used peripheral blood, collected in a trial of Ad26.COV2.S vaccine versus placebo. The CDR3 nucleotides read TGTGCCAGCACTAGCGGGGGGACCGGAGAGACCCAGTACTTC. Translation: CASTSGGTGETQYF.